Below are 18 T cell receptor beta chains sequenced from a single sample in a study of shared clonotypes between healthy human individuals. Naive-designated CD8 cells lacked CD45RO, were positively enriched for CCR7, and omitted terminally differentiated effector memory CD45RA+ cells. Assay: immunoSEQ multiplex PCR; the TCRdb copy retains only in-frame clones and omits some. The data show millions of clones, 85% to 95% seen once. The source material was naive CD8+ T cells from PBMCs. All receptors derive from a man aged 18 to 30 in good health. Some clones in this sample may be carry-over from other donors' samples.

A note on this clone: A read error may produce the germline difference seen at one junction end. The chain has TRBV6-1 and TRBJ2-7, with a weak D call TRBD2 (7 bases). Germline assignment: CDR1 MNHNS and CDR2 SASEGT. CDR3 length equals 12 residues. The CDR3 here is CASRLGGATIVF. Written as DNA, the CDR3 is TGTGCCAGCAGGCTGGGGGGGGCCACGATCGTCTTC.

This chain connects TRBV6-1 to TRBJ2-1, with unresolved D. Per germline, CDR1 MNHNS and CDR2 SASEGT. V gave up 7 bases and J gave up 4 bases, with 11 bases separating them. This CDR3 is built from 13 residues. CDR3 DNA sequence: TGTGCCAGCACCGAAGGGTATTACAATGAGCAGTTCTTC. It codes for CASTEGYYNEQFF.

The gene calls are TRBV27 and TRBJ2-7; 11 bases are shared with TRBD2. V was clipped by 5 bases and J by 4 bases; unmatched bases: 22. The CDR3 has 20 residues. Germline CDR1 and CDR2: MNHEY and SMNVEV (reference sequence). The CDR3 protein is CASSHQPGLAASINGYEQYF. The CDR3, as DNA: TGTGCCAGCAGTCACCAACCGGGACTAGCGGCAAGCATCAACGGTTACGAGCAGTACTTC.

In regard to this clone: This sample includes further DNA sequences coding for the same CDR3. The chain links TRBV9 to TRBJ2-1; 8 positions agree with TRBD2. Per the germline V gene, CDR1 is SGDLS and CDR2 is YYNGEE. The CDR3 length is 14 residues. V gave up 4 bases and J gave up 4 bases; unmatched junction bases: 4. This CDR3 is CASSPGGGYNEQFF. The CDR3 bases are TGTGCCAGCAGCCCCGGGGGGGGTTACAATGAGCAGTTCTTC.

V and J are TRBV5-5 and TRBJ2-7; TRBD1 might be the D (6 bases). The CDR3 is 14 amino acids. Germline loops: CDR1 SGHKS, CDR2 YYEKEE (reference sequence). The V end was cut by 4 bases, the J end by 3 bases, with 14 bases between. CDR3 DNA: TGTGCCAGCAGCAGGACTGGACAGAACTACGAGCAGTACTTC. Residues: CASSRTGQNYEQYF.

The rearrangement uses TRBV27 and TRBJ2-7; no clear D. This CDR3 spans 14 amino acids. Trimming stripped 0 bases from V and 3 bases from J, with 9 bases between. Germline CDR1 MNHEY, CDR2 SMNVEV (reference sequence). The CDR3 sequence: CASSLSMALYEQYF. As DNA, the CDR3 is TGTGCCAGCAGTTTATCGATGGCTCTCTACGAGCAGTACTTC.

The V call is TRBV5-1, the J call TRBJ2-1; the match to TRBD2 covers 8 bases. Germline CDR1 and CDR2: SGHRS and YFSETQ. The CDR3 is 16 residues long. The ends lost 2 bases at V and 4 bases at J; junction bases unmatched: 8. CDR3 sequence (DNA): TGCGCCAGCAGCTTATCGGGAGGGCCCTGGTACAATGAGCAGTTCTTC. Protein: CASSLSGGPWYNEQFF.

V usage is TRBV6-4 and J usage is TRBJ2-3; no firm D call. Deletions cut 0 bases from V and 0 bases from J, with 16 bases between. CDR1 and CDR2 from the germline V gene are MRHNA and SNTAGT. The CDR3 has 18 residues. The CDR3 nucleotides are TGTGCCAGCAGTGACTCCCCTTGGCCTGAAGGGAGCACAGATACGCAGTATTTT. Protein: CASSDSPWPEGSTDTQYF.

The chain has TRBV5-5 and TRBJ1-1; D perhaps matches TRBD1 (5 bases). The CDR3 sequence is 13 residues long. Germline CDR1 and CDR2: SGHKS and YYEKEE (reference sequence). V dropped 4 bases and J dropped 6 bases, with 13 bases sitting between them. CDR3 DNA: TGTGCCAGCAGCGGGCTGACAGCTCCTGAAGCTTTCTTT. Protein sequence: CASSGLTAPEAFF. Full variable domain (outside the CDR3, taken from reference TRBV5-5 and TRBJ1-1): DAGVTQSPTHLIKTRGQQVTLRCSPISGHKSVSWYQQVLGQGPQFIFQYYEKEERGRGNFPDRFSARQFPNYSSELNVNALLLGDSALYLCASSGLTAPEAFFGQGTRLTVV.

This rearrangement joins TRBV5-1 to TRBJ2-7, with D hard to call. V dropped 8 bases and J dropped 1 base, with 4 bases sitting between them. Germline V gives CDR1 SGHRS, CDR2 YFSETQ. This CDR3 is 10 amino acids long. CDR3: CASASYEQYF. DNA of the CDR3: TGCGCCAGTGCTTCCTACGAGCAGTACTTC. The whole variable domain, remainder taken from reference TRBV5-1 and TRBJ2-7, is KAGVTQTPRYLIKTRGQQVTLSCSPISGHRSVSWYQQTPGQGLQFLFEYFSETQRNKGNFPGRFSGRQFSNSRSEMNVSTLELGDSALYLCASASYEQYFGPGTRLTVT.

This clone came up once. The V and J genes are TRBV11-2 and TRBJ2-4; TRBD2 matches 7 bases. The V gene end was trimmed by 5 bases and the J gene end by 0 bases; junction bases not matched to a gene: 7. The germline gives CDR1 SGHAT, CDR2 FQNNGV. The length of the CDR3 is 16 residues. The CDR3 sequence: CASSPSGREAKNIQYF. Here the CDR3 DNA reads TGTGCCAGCAGCCCCTCGGGGAGGGAAGCCAAAAACATTCAGTACTTC.

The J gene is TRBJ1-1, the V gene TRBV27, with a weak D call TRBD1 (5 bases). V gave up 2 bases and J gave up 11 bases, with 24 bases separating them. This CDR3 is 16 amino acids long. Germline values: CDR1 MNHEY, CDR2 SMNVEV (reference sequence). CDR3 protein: CASSLGTGTVSSRAFF. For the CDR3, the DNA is TGTGCCAGCAGTTTAGGTACCGGGACGGTCAGTTCTCGGGCTTTCTTT.

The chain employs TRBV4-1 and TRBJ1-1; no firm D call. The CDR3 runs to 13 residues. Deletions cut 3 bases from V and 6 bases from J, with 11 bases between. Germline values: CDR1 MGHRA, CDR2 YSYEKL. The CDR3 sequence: CASSHIGWAEAFF. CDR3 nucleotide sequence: TGCGCCAGCAGCCATATAGGGTGGGCTGAAGCTTTCTTT.

The chain's CDR3 is CATSPGVGRGTGELFF. The CDR3 DNA sequence: TGTGCCACCAGCCCAGGCGTCGGGAGGGGCACCGGGGAGCTGTTTTTT. The gene calls are TRBV15 and TRBJ2-2; 8 bases map to TRBD2. V shed 5 bases, J shed 4 bases, and the junction held 9 bases outside the gene matches. From germline, CDR1 is LNHNV and CDR2 YYDKDF (reference sequence). The length of the CDR3 is 16 residues.

The CDR3 here is CASSQGPPYNEQFF. CDR3 in DNA: TGCGCCAGCAGCCAAGGTCCCCCCTACAATGAGCAGTTCTTC. The rearrangement joins TRBV4-1 to TRBJ2-1; D remains ambiguous. This CDR3 has 14 residues. V lost 1 base to trimming and J lost 2 bases, with 6 bases between them. CDR1 MGHRA and CDR2 YSYEKL come from the germline V gene.

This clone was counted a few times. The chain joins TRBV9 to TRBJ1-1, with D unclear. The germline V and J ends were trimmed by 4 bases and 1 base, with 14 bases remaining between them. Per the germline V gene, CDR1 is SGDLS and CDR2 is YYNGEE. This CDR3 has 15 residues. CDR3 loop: CASSPHKGRNTEAFF. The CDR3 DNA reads TGTGCCAGCAGCCCACACAAAGGGAGGAACACTGAAGCTTTCTTT.

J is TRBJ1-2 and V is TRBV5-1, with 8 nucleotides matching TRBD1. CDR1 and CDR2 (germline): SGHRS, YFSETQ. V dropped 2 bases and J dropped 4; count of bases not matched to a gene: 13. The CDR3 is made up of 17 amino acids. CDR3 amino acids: CASSLNLGQGAFYGYTF. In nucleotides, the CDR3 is TGCGCCAGCAGCTTAAACCTGGGTCAGGGGGCCTTCTATGGCTACACCTTC.

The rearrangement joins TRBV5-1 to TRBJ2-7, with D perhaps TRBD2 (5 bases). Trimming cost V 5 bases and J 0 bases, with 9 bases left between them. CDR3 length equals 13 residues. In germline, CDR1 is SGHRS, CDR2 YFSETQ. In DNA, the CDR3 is TGCGCCAGCAGGGACTTATCCTCCTACGAGCAGTACTTC. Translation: CASRDLSSYEQYF.